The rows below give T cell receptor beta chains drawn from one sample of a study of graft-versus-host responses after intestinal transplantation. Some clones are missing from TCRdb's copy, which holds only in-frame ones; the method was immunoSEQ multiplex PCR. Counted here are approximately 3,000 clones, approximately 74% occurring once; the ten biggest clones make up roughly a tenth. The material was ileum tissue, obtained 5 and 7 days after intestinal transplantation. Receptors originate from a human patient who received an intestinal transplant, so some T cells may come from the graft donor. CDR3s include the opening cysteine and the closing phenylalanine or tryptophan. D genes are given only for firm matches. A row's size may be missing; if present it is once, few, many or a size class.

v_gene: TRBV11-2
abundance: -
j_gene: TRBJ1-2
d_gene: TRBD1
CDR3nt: TGTGCCAGCAGCCCGAGTATGGGACAGATCTATGGCTACACCTTC
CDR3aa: CASSPSMGQIYGYTF

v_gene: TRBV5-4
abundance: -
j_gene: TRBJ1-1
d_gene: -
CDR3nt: TGTGCCAGCAGCTTTCCCCGCCTGAACACTGAAGCTTTCTTT
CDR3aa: CASSFPRLNTEAFF

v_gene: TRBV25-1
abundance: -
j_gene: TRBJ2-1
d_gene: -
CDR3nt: TGTGCCAGCAGTGAAAAAGACAGCTCCTACAATGAGCAGTTCTTC
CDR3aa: CASSEKDSSYNEQFF

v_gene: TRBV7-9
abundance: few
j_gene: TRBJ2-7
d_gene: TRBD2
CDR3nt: TGTGCCAGCAGCTTTAGCGGGGGGGCCTACGAGCAGTACTTC
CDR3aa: CASSFSGGAYEQYF

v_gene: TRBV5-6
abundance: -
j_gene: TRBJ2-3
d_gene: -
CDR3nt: TGTGCCAGCAGCCCAGGGGTCGGCGGGATCGGGACAGATACGCAGTATTTT
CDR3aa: CASSPGVGGIGTDTQYF

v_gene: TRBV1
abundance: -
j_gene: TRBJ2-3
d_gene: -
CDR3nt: TGCACCAGCAGCCAAGATAAGGACGGGCGGGGGAGGACAGATACGCAGTATTTT
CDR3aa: CTSSQDKDGRGRTDTQYF

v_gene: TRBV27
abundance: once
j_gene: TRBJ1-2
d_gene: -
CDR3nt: TGTGCCAGCAGTTTGGACAGTGAAGGCTACACCTTC
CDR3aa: CASSLDSEGYTF

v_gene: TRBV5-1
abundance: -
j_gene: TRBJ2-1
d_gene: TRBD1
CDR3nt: TGCGCCAGCAGCTTGACAGGGGGCTCCTACAATGAGCAGTTCTTC
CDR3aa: CASSLTGGSYNEQFF

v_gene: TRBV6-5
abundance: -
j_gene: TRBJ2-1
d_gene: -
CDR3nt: TGTGCCAGCAGTCGGGACGGGAGCTCCTACAATGAGCAGTTCTTC
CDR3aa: CASSRDGSSYNEQFF

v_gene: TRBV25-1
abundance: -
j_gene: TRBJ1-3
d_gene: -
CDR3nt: TGTGCCAGCAGTGAACAGGGTGGTCAAAAGAGCTCTGGAAACACCATATATTTT
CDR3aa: CASSEQGGQKSSGNTIYF

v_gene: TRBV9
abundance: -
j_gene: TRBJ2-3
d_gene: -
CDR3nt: TGTGCCAGCAGCGTAGAATCAGGTTTAGATACGCAGTATTTT
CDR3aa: CASSVESGLDTQYF

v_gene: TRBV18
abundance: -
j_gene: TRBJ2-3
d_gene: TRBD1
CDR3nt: TGTGCCAGCTCACCGTATCCCCCCGGGACAGGGAGCATAGATACGCAGTATTTT
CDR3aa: CASSPYPPGTGSIDTQYF

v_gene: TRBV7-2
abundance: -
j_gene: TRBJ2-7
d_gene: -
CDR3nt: TGTGCCAGCAGCTTAGCCCGCTCCTCTGGGGAGCAGTACTTC
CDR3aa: CASSLARSSGEQYF

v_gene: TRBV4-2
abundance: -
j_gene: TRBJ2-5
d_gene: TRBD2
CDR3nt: TGTGCCAGCAGCCAAGCTAGCGGGAGAGAGACCCAGTACTTC
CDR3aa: CASSQASGRETQYF

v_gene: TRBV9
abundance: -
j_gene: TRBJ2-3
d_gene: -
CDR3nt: TGTGCCAGCAGCGTAGGGAGCACAGATACGCAGTATTTT
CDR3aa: CASSVGSTDTQYF

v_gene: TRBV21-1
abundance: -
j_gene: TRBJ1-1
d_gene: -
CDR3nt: TGTGCCAGCAGCAAGACAGGCACTGAAGCTTTCTTT
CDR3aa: CASSKTGTEAFF

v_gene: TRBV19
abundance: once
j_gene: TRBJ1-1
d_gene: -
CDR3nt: TGTGCCAGTAGTATAGTTTTGAACACTGAAGCTTTCTTT
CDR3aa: CASSIVLNTEAFF

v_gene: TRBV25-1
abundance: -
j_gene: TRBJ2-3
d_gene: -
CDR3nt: TGTGCCAGCAGGGCAGCTAGACCCCCCGGCACAGATACGCAGTATTTT
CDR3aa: CASRAARPPGTDTQYF

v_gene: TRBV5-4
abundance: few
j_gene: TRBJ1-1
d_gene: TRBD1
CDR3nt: TGTGCCAGCAGCCTGGAGGGGGCGTTGGCTTTCTTT
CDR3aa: CASSLEGALAFF

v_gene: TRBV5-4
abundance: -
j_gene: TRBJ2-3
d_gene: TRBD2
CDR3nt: TGTGCCAGCAGTCCCCGACTAGCGGGAGCCCACACAGATACGCAGTATTTT
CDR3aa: CASSPRLAGAHTDTQYF

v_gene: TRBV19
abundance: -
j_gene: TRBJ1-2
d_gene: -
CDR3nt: TGTGCCAGTAGTAAGACAGACTATGGCTACACCTTC
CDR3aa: CASSKTDYGYTF

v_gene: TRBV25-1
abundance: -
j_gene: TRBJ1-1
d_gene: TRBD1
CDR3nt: TGTGCCAGCAGTGAACGGGACAGGAACACTGAAGCTTTCTTT
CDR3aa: CASSERDRNTEAFF

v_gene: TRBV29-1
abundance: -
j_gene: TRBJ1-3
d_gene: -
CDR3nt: TGCAGCGCCGGAATTGGACACTCTGGAAACACCATATATTTT
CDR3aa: CSAGIGHSGNTIYF

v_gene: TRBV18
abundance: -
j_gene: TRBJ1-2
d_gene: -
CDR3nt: TGTGCCAGCTCACCACCGGGACACTATGGCTACACCTTC
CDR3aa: CASSPPGHYGYTF

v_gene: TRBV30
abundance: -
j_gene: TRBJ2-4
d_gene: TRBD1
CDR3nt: TGTGCCTGGAGTTGGGTTGGACAGGGGCTCCAAAACATTCAGTACTTC
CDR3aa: CAWSWVGQGLQNIQYF

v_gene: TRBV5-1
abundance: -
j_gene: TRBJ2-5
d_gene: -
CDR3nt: TGCGCCAGCAGCTTGGCGGAGACCCAGTACTTC
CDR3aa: CASSLAETQYF

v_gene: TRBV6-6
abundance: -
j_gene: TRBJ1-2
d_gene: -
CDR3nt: TGTGCCAGCAGTTACTCGTTGACAGAATATGGCTACACCTTC
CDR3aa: CASSYSLTEYGYTF

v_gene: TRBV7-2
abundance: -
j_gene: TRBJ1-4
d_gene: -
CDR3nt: TGTGCCAGCAGCTACAGTGCAACTAATGAAAAACTGTTTTTT
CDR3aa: CASSYSATNEKLFF

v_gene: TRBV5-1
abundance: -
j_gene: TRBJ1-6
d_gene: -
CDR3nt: TGCGCCAGCAGCTCTACCGACAGCTCCTATAATTCACCCCTCCACTTT
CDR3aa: CASSSTDSSYNSPLHF

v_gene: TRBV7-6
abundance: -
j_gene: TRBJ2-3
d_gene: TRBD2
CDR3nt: TGTGCCAGCAGCTTTCTAGCGGGAGTGGGTGATACGCAGTATTTT
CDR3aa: CASSFLAGVGDTQYF

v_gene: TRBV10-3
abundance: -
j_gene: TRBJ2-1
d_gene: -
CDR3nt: TGTGCCATCAGTGAGCCGGGACACTCCTACAATGAGCAGTTCTTC
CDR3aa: CAISEPGHSYNEQFF

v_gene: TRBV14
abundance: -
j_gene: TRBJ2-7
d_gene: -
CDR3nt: TGTGCCAGCAGCCAGGTTCACAGGGCCTACGAGCAGTACTTC
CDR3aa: CASSQVHRAYEQYF

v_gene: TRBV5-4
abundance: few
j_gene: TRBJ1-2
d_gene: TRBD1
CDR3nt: TGTGCCAGCAGCAAAAGACAGGGGTTCAACTATGGCTACACCTTC
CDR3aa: CASSKRQGFNYGYTF

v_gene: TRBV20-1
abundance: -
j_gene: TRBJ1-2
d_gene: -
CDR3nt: TGCAGTGCTAGACAAAACTATGGCTACACCTTC
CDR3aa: CSARQNYGYTF

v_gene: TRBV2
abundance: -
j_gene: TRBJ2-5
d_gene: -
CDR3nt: TGTGCCAGCAGACGGGGAATCGAAGAGACCCAGTACTTC
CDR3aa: CASRRGIEETQYF

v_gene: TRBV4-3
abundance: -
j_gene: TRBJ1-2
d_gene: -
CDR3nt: TGCGCCAGCAGCCAAGATCTAGGGGGGGAAGCTAACTATGGCTACACCTTC
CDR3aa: CASSQDLGGEANYGYTF

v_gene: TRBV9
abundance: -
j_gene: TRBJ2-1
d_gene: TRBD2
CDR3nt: TGTGCCAGCAGCGTAGATGTTAGCGGGATGATAATGGATGAGCAGTTCTTC
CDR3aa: CASSVDVSGMIMDEQFF

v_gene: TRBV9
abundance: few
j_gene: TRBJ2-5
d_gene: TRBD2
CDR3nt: TGTGCCAGCAGCGTAGGTGCGGCGGGGGGGCAAGAGACCCAGTACTTC
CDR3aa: CASSVGAAGGQETQYF

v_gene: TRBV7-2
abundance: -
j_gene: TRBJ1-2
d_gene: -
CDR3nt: TGTGCCAGCAGCTTAGCGTCCTATGGCTACACCTTC
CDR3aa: CASSLASYGYTF

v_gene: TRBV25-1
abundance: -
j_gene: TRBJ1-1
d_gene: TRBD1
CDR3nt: TGTGCCAGCAGTGACAGGGGGACTGAAGCTTTCTTT
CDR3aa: CASSDRGTEAFF